The 15 T cell receptor beta chains in this list originate from one sample, sequenced in a study of CD8 T cells in Susac syndrome. Reverse transcription of about 0.45 to 1 ug RNA was performed with random hexamers. TCRdb re-analysed the immunoSEQ multiplex PCR reads in MiXCR, keeping a single row per CDR3 protein. The table has approximately 120,000 distinct CDR3 sequences, around 94% seen once. Input material: CD4+ T cells from PBMCs. These receptors all stem from a human donor in good health.

The chain links TRBV6-5 to TRBJ2-5; D is possibly TRBD1 (7 bases). Trimming took 2 bases from V and 3 from J, leaving 10 bases between them. Germline V gene sequence: CDR1 MNHEY, CDR2 SVGAGI. The length of the CDR3 is 14 residues. The CDR3 loop reads CASSYPGGKETQYF. CDR3 nucleotides: TGTGCCAGCAGTTACCCAGGGGGGAAAGAGACCCAGTACTTC.

The chain uses TRBV2 and TRBJ1-1; a possible D gene is TRBD1 (5 bases). V dropped 8 bases and J dropped 3 bases, with 7 bases sitting between them. The CDR3 is 11 residues long. CDR1 and CDR2 from the germline V gene are SNHLY and FYNNEI. The chain's CDR3 is CASGTYTEAFF. CDR3 coding DNA: TGTGCCAGCGGGACGTACACTGAAGCTTTCTTT.

The chain is built from TRBV5-6 and TRBJ2-7; TRBD2 agrees at 8 bases. CDR3 size: 15 residues. The V gene end was trimmed by 5 bases and the J gene end by 0 bases; junction bases not matched to a gene: 7. Germline V gene sequence: CDR1 SGHDT, CDR2 YYEEEE. The CDR3 here is CASRLAGTSSYEQYF. As DNA, the CDR3 is TGTGCCAGCAGATTAGCGGGGACGAGCTCCTACGAGCAGTACTTC.

The J gene is TRBJ2-2, the V gene TRBV7-2, with D perhaps TRBD2 (6 bases). The germline V and J ends were trimmed by 2 bases and 5 bases, with 12 bases remaining between them. CDR1 is SGHTA and CDR2 is FQGNSA in the germline V gene. This CDR3 comprises 15 residues. The CDR3 DNA is TGTGCCAGCAGCTTATCGGGGACTGGGACCGGGGAGCTGTTTTTT. It yields the protein CASSLSGTGTGELFF.

The chain couples TRBV5-1 to TRBJ2-5; D possibly corresponds to TRBD2 (5 bases). CDR1 SGHRS and CDR2 YFSETQ come from the germline V gene. The CDR3 extends over 12 amino acids. V lost 7 bases, J lost 3 bases, and 10 bases lay in between. In DNA, the CDR3 is TGCGCCAGCGGCCTCGGGGAAGAGACCCAGTACTTC. Translation gives CASGLGEETQYF.

The chain joins TRBV28 to TRBJ2-7; TRBD2 is a possible D gene (6 bases). The V gene lost 3 bases and the J gene lost 4 bases, with 13 bases spanning the gap. Germline V lookup: CDR1 MDHEN, CDR2 SYDVKM. The CDR3 runs 14 residues. In nucleotides, the CDR3 is TGTGCCAGCAGTTTTGCGGGGAACCTGTACGAGCAGTACTTC. Protein sequence: CASSFAGNLYEQYF.

The V gene is TRBV19, the J gene TRBJ2-1, with 10 nucleotides matching TRBD1. J lost 12 bases, V lost 7 bases, and 12 bases had no gene match. The V gene's germline CDR1 is LNHDA and CDR2 SQIVND (reference sequence). CDR3 length: 14 residues. CDR3 sequence reads: CASTLTDRGFGQFF. CDR3 DNA: TGTGCCAGTACCTTGACGGACAGGGGGTTCGGGCAGTTCTTC.

This sequence joins TRBV12-3 or TRBV12-4 and TRBJ2-5; D call uncertain. The ends were cut back, 5 bases at V and 0 bases at J, with 10 bases in the middle. This CDR3 region has 14 residues. In DNA, the CDR3 is TGTGCCAGCAGTCCCCACAAGTACCAAGAGACCCAGTACTTC. Its translation: CASSPHKYQETQYF.

Remarks on this clonotype: The junction and the germline gene differ at one end; a read error may be behind it. The chain joins TRBV7-7 to TRBJ2-1; 9 bases line up with TRBD2. Germline CDR1 and CDR2: SSHAT and FNYEAQ (reference sequence). The CDR3 covers 15 residues. CDR3 nucleotide sequence: TGTGCTAGCAGCTTCGTCGCTAGCGGGACGGAGGAGCAGTTCTTC. Translated, it gives CASSFVASGTEEQFF. The full variable domain, in which reference TRBV7-7 and TRBJ2-1 provide the parts outside the CDR3, is GAGVSQSPRYKVTKRGQDVTLRCDPISSHATLYWYQQALGQGPEFLTYFNYEAQPDKSGLPSDRFSAERPEGSISTLTIQRTEQRDSAMYRCASSFVASGTEEQFFGPGTRLTVL.

The chain recombines TRBV4-1 with TRBJ2-7; 7 bases agree with TRBD1. The V segment lost 1 base and the J segment 3 bases; nucleotides outside the gene matches: 6. Germline V lookup: CDR1 MGHRA, CDR2 YSYEKL. The CDR3 is made up of 15 amino acids. The DNA for the CDR3 is TGCGCCAGCAGCCAAGGAAAAGGGACAGTCTACGAGCAGTACTTC. The encoded protein is CASSQGKGTVYEQYF.

This clonotype was observed a few times. This chain connects TRBV29-1 to TRBJ2-5; either TRBD1 or TRBD2 may fit D (6 bases each). The CDR3 is 14 residues long. CDR1 SQVTM and CDR2 ANQGSEA come from the germline V gene. The germline V and J ends were trimmed by 6 bases and 5 bases, with 19 bases remaining between them. Here the CDR3 DNA reads TGCAGCGTCGCCCCTGCCGGGGGCGAGGAGACCCAGTACTTC. As protein: CSVAPAGGEETQYF.

The chain combines TRBV29-1 with TRBJ1-1; D may be TRBD1 (5 bases). CDR3 length: 12 residues. Trimming pared 6 bases from V and 0 bases from J, leaving 8 bases between. The germline gives CDR1 SQVTM, CDR2 ANQGSEA. In DNA form, the CDR3 reads TGCAGCGTCGCGGACATGAACACTGAAGCTTTCTTT. Its protein product is CSVADMNTEAFF.

V gene TRBV14 combines with J gene TRBJ1-1, with a weak D call TRBD1 (5 bases). This CDR3 comprises 16 residues. V lost 4 bases and J lost 1, with 16 bases in between. CDR1 and CDR2 (germline): SGHDN, FVKESK. Here the CDR3 DNA reads TGTGCCAGCAGCCCACTAGGAAGGGGCTCGAACACTGAAGCTTTCTTT. Its protein is CASSPLGRGSNTEAFF.

Of note for this clonotype: No conserved phenylalanine or tryptophan ends this CDR3, so it is likely a read error. This chain connects TRBV30 to TRBJ1-1; D not certain. Trimming removed 5 bases from V and 5 bases from J, with 15 bases in between. This CDR3 has 13 amino acids. The germline V gene has CDR1 GTSNPN and CDR2 SVGIG (reference sequence). The CDR3 coding sequence is TGTGCCTGGCTATCAACCAAAGGAACTGAAGCTTTCCTT. Encoded protein: CAWLSTKGTEAFL.

The chain is built from TRBV5-6 and TRBJ1-2; possibly TRBD1 for D (6 bases). Trimming removed 2 bases at V and 6 bases at J, with 14 bases between. Germline V gene data show CDR1 as SGHDT and CDR2 as YYEEEE. This CDR3 spans 14 amino acids. For the CDR3, the DNA is TGTGCCAGCAGCTTCGGGGGCGCTGAAGATGGCTACACCTTC. It codes for CASSFGGAEDGYTF.